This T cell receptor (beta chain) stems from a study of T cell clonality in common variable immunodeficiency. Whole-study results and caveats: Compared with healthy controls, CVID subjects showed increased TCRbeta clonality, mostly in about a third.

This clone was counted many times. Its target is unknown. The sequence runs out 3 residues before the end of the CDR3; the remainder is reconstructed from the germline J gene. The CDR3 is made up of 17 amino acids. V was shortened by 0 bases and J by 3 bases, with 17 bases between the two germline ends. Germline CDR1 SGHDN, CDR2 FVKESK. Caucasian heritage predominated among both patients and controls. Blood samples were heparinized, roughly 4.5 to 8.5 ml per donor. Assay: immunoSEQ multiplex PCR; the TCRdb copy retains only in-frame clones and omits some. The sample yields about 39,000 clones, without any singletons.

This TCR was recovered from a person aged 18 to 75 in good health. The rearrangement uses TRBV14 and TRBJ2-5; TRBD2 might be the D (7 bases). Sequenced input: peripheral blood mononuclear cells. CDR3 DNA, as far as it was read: TGTGCCAGCAGCCAAGAGTTACAGGGAGGGTGGAAAGAGACC. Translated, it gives CASSQELQGGWKET. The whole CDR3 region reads CASSQELQGGWKETQYF.